This T cell receptor beta chain was found in a study of CD8 T cells in Susac syndrome. V was clipped by 8 bases and J by 6 bases; unmatched bases: 6. Germline assignment: CDR1 SEHNR and CDR2 FQNEAQ (reference sequence). The CDR3 is 13 residues long. Sequencing of TCR beta drew on CD8+ and CD4+ T cells from blood. RNA totalling about 0.45 to 1 ug underwent reverse transcription with random hexamers. Multiplex PCR with immunoSEQ amplified the TCR beta CDR3 across 54 Vbeta and 13 Jbeta. TCRdb called the immunoSEQ multiplex PCR reads again in MiXCR, with one record for every CDR3 protein. Of fewer than 150,000 distinct CDR3 sequences listed, nearly 95% are singletons.

This receptor was identified in a human donor in good health. The chain uses TRBV7-9 and TRBJ1-1, with 10 bases lining up with TRBD1. Sequenced input: CD4+ T cells from PBMCs. The CDR3 sequence is CASGDRGRPEAFF. The CDR3 DNA reads as TGTGCCAGCGGGGACAGGGGTCGTCCTGAAGCTTTCTTT.